This passage covers 27 T cell receptor beta chains from one sample sequenced in a study of siplizumab effects on memory and regulatory T cells. Using immunoSEQ multiplex PCR, the repertoire was profiled, and TCRdb retains in-frame clones only, with some absent. The sample shows roughly 92,000 clones, roughly 94% of them seen only once. The source material was non-Treg CD4+ T cells sorted from blood. These receptors all come from a human donor in good health.

The J gene is TRBJ2-1, the V gene TRBV5-1; D remains ambiguous. Germline CDR1 and CDR2: SGHRS and YFSETQ. Trimming shortened V by 0 bases and J by 7 bases, and 14 bases separated the two germline ends. The CDR3 runs 15 residues. CDR3 sequence: CASSLAEARTNEQFF. CDR3 coding DNA: TGCGCCAGCAGCTTGGCCGAAGCGCGCACTAATGAGCAGTTCTTC.

The rearrangement uses TRBV19 and TRBJ1-5; TRBD1 might be the D (6 bases). Germline V gives CDR1 LNHDA, CDR2 SQIVND (reference sequence). The CDR3 loop spans 15 amino acids. Trimming pared 7 bases from V and 7 bases from J, leaving 20 bases between. As DNA, the CDR3 is TGTGCCAGTAATCCGGGGGGCAGCGCGGGGCAGCCCCAGCATTTT. It specifies CASNPGGSAGQPQHF.

This sequence joins TRBV4-1 and TRBJ2-5; TRBD1 is a possible D gene (5 bases). The ends were cut back, 4 bases at V and 4 bases at J, with 13 bases in the middle. The CDR3 covers 14 residues. In germline, CDR1 is MGHRA, CDR2 YSYEKL. The CDR3: CASSRDSSRETQYF. The CDR3 coding sequence is TGCGCCAGCAGCCGAGACAGTTCCCGAGAGACCCAGTACTTC.

The gene calls are TRBV6-4 and TRBJ2-5, with TRBD1 identical over 7 bases. The germline gives CDR1 MRHNA, CDR2 SNTAGT. This CDR3 contains 13 residues. V lost 8 bases to trimming and J lost 3 bases; unmatched junction nucleotides: 6. CDR3 nucleotides: TGTGCCAGCGGTGCACAGGGGAAAGAGACCCAGTACTTC. Translating gives CASGAQGKETQYF.

The J gene is TRBJ1-3, the V gene TRBV6-5; D uncertain. The CDR3 spans 15 residues. Germline-derived CDR1 and CDR2 are MNHEY and SVGAGI. V lost 4 bases to trimming and J lost 5 bases, with 15 bases between them. In DNA, the CDR3 is TGTGCCAGCAGTTCCCGACGTGTATTCAGAAACACCATATATTTT. Translated, it gives CASSSRRVFRNTIYF.

The chain employs TRBV6-5 and TRBJ2-3; 10 bases fit TRBD2. V was clipped by 0 bases and J by 5 bases; unmatched bases: 5. Germline V CDR1 and CDR2: MNHEY, SVGAGI. CDR3 size: 16 residues. CDR3 coding DNA: TGTGCCAGCAGTTACTCTCTAGCGGGGGTAGGAGATACGCAGTATTTT. Translated, it gives CASSYSLAGVGDTQYF.

The chain has TRBV23-1 and TRBJ2-3; perhaps D is TRBD1 or TRBD2 (5 bases each). TRBV23-1 counts as an open reading frame of uncertain function. V was pared by 0 bases and J by 3 bases, with 13 bases between. The CDR3 runs 16 residues. The CDR3 coding sequence is TGCGCCAGCAGTCAATCACGAGGGGACCGAACAGATACGCAGTATTTT. Its protein is CASSQSRGDRTDTQYF.

This chain joins TRBV18 and TRBJ1-5; D possibly corresponds to TRBD1 (5 bases). The CDR3 consists of 15 residues. Germline assignment: CDR1 KGHSH and CDR2 LQKENI. Deletions cut 0 bases from V and 3 bases from J, with 9 bases between. The DNA of the CDR3 is TGTGCCAGCTCACCACCTGGGGGGAACAATCAGCCCCAGCATTTT. Its translation is CASSPPGGNNQPQHF.

In nucleotides, the CDR3 is TGTGCCAGCAGCCTCCGGACAGGTTCCGACTATGGCTACACCTTC. Translating gives CASSLRTGSDYGYTF. This chain links TRBV7-2 with TRBJ1-2; 7 nucleotides agree with TRBD1. This CDR3 has 15 residues. With 5 bases clipped from V and 3 bases from J, the junction kept 9 bases outside the gene matches. Germline CDR1 and CDR2: SGHTA and FQGNSA. Drawing the rest from reference TRBV7-2 and TRBJ1-2, the complete variable domain is GAGVSQSPSNKVTEKGKDVELRCDPISGHTALYWYRQSLGQGLEFLIYFQGNSAPDKSGLPSDRFSAERTGGSVSTLTIQRTQQEDSAVYLCASSLRTGSDYGYTFGSGTRLTVV.

V gene TRBV18 combines with J gene TRBJ2-3; D unresolved. This CDR3 contains 14 residues. Germline V gene lookup returns CDR1 KGHSH and CDR2 LQKENI. V lost 2 bases and J 6 bases, leaving 12 bases between the germline ends. The CDR3 sequence is CASSPSPVGDTQYF. CDR3 in DNA: TGTGCCAGCTCACCATCGCCAGTAGGGGATACGCAGTATTTT.

The chain has TRBV7-2 and TRBJ2-3; weak D call: TRBD1 (6 bases). The V gene's germline CDR1 is SGHTA and CDR2 FQGNSA. CDR3 length: 15 residues. Trimming took 6 bases from V and 0 from J, leaving 13 bases between them. CDR3 DNA sequence: TGTGCCAGCAGTATACAGGGACCGAGCACAGATACGCAGTATTTT. It is translated as CASSIQGPSTDTQYF.

The sample holds one count of this clone. The chain joins TRBV2 to TRBJ2-1, with TRBD2 matching 10 bases. V gave up 6 bases and J gave up 9 bases; unmatched junction bases: 11. This CDR3 spans 15 amino acids. Per germline, CDR1 SNHLY and CDR2 FYNNEI. The CDR3 DNA is TGTGCCAGCAGAACCTCTAGCGGGGGAGTCTTTGAGCAGTTCTTC. Its translation is CASRTSSGGVFEQFF.

This sequence joins TRBV2 and TRBJ2-5, with 12 bases identical to TRBD2. Trimming took 6 bases from V and 7 from J; bases not matched to a gene: 9. Germline lookup yields CDR1 SNHLY and CDR2 FYNNEI. The CDR3 consists of 15 residues. The CDR3: CASRELAGGPGTQYF. DNA of the CDR3: TGTGCCAGCAGGGAGCTAGCGGGAGGGCCGGGGACCCAGTACTTC. Full variable domain (outside the CDR3, taken from reference TRBV2 and TRBJ2-5): EPEVTQTPSHQVTQMGQEVILRCVPISNHLYFYWYRQILGQKVEFLVSFYNNEISEKSEIFDDQFSVERPDGSNFTLKIRSTKLEDSAMYFCASRELAGGPGTQYFGPGTRLLVL.

This chain uses TRBV29-1 with TRBJ2-7; the D gene is possibly TRBD2 (5 bases). There are 15 residues in the CDR3. Trimming removed 7 bases at V and 6 bases at J, with 25 bases between. The germline CDR1 and CDR2 sequences are SQVTM and ANQGSEA. CDR3 sequence: CSARNRQEAVGEQYF. CDR3 nucleotide sequence: TGCAGCGCAAGGAACCGGCAGGAGGCGGTCGGCGAGCAGTACTTC.

This clone was observed a single time. This sequence joins TRBV9 and TRBJ2-1; TRBD2 aligns across 12 bases. Germline trimming cut 0 bases from V and 4 bases from J; bases unmatched to any gene: 2. This CDR3 contains 16 residues. Germline loops: CDR1 SGDLS, CDR2 YYNGEE. CDR3 sequence reads: CASSVGTSGRYNEQFF. For the CDR3, the DNA is TGTGCCAGCAGCGTAGGAACTAGCGGGAGGTACAATGAGCAGTTCTTC.

This clone was observed a single time. The V gene is TRBV6-5, the J gene TRBJ2-2; D is perhaps TRBD2 (6 bases). The germline gives CDR1 MNHEY, CDR2 SVGAGI. The CDR3 runs 16 residues. V lost 4 bases to trimming and J lost 5 bases, with 17 bases between them. CDR3 DNA sequence: TGTGCCAGCAGTTCCCGCGGAGGGTCCGGTACCGGGGAGCTGTTTTTT. This gives the protein CASSSRGGSGTGELFF.

J is TRBJ1-5 and V is TRBV30; unclear D gene. This CDR3 has 14 amino acids. The ends were cut back, 2 bases at V and 3 bases at J, with 11 bases in the middle. Germline assignment: CDR1 GTSNPN and CDR2 SVGIG (reference sequence). The CDR3 DNA sequence: TGTGCCTGGAGTCCCCCAGACTACAATCAGCCCCAGCATTTT. Amino acids: CAWSPPDYNQPQHF. Full variable domain (missing parts from reference TRBV30 and TRBJ1-5): SQTIHQWPATLVQPVGSPLSLECTVEGTSNPNLYWYRQAAGRGLQLLFYSVGIGQISSEVPQNLSASRPQDRQFILSSKKLLLSDSGFYLCAWSPPDYNQPQHFGDGTRLSIL.

In its sample, this clone was seen once. The chain couples TRBV11-3 to TRBJ2-2; no definite D call. This CDR3 region has 15 residues. In germline, CDR1 is SGHNT, CDR2 YENEEA. Deletions cut 3 bases from V and 4 bases from J, with 12 bases between. CDR3 coding DNA: TGTGCCAGCAGCTTGTCTGAGGTTAGCACCGGGGAGCTGTTTTTT. This translates into CASSLSEVSTGELFF.

This chain connects TRBV27 to TRBJ2-3, with TRBD2 matching over 8 bases. The germline V gene has CDR1 MNHEY and CDR2 SMNVEV (reference sequence). This CDR3 has 18 residues. V lost 6 bases to trimming and J lost 1 base; unmatched junction nucleotides: 15. For the CDR3, the DNA is TGTGCCAGCAGAATCTTAACTGCCGGGACTAGGGGCACAGATACGCAGTATTTT. Translation: CASRILTAGTRGTDTQYF.

This chain connects TRBV9 to TRBJ2-4, with TRBD1 identical over 7 bases. The V gene end was trimmed by 5 bases and the J gene end by 8 bases; junction bases not matched to a gene: 4. Looked up from germline, CDR1 is SGDLS and CDR2 is YYNGEE. CDR3 length: 12 amino acids. This chain's CDR3 is CASSRQGDIQYF. CDR3 DNA sequence: TGTGCCAGCAGTCGACAGGGAGACATTCAGTACTTC.

V gene TRBV19 combines with J gene TRBJ1-1; D may be TRBD1 (6 bases). Germline V gene lookup returns CDR1 LNHDA and CDR2 SQIVND (reference sequence). V was cut by 5 bases and J by 5 bases, with 18 bases left in between. The CDR3 is 15 amino acids. In nucleotides, the CDR3 is TGTGCCAGTAGTGTGGGACACCCCATTGGGACTGAAGCTTTCTTT. It encodes CASSVGHPIGTEAFF. Filled out from reference TRBV19 and TRBJ1-1, the complete variable domain reads DGGITQSPKYLFRKEGQNVTLSCEQNLNHDAMYWYRQDPGQGLRLIYYSQIVNDFQKGDIAEGYSVSREKKESFPLTVTSAQKNPTAFYLCASSVGHPIGTEAFFGQGTRLTVV.

The chain has TRBV9 and TRBJ2-5, with 14 bases aligning to TRBD2. V trimming: 3 bases; J trimming: 2 bases; junction bases outside the gene matches: 6. Germline V CDR1 and CDR2: SGDLS, YYNGEE. This CDR3 has 17 residues. CDR3 sequence (DNA): TGTGCCAGCAGCGCGGGGACTAGCGGGGGACTTCAAGAGACCCAGTACTTC. Translating it yields CASSAGTSGGLQETQYF.

This clone showed up just a few times. This sequence joins TRBV6-1 and TRBJ1-4, with D tentatively TRBD1 (5 bases). The CDR3 spans 13 residues. V gave up 7 bases and J gave up 5 bases, with 11 bases separating them. The germline V gene has CDR1 MNHNS and CDR2 SASEGT. The CDR3 reads CASNRQGNEKLFF. The DNA for the CDR3 is TGTGCCAGCAATCGGCAGGGAAATGAAAAACTGTTTTTT.

The rearrangement links TRBV28 to TRBJ1-5, with D perhaps TRBD1 (6 bases). The V end was cut by 7 bases, the J end by 0 bases, with 16 bases between. The CDR3 spans 16 residues. Germline CDR1 reads MDHEN; CDR2 reads SYDVKM. The CDR3 loop reads CASTGGGRYSNQPQHF. The CDR3 DNA reads TGTGCCAGCACAGGTGGGGGCCGGTATAGCAATCAGCCCCAGCATTTT.

V gene TRBV19 combines with J gene TRBJ1-3, with unresolved D. The CDR3 contains 14 residues. Germline CDR1 reads LNHDA; CDR2 reads SQIVND (reference sequence). The V end lost 3 bases, the J end lost 7 bases, and 13 bases lay between the germline ends. The CDR3 protein is CASSISRSSNTIYF. DNA of the CDR3: TGTGCCAGTAGTATTAGCAGGTCCAGCAACACCATATATTTT.

V gene TRBV6-5 combines with J gene TRBJ1-2, with a weak D call TRBD1 (6 bases). CDR1 is MNHEY and CDR2 is SVGAGI in the germline V gene. Trimming removed 7 bases at V and 4 bases at J, with 16 bases between. The CDR3 consists of 14 residues. The CDR3 nucleotides are TGTGCCAGCACCCCGGGGGGGCAGGTCTATGGCTACACCTTC. Its protein is CASTPGGQVYGYTF.

This chain connects TRBV4-2 to TRBJ2-7, with TRBD1 as a possible D gene (5 bases). Germline loops: CDR1 LGHNA, CDR2 YNFKEQ. The CDR3 runs to 17 residues. With 0 bases removed from V and 2 bases from J, the gap between germline ends came to 17 bases. CDR3 coding DNA: TGTGCCAGCAGCCAAGATCGGCGCGGCCACAGGCCCTACGAGCAGTACTTC. Translated: CASSQDRRGHRPYEQYF.